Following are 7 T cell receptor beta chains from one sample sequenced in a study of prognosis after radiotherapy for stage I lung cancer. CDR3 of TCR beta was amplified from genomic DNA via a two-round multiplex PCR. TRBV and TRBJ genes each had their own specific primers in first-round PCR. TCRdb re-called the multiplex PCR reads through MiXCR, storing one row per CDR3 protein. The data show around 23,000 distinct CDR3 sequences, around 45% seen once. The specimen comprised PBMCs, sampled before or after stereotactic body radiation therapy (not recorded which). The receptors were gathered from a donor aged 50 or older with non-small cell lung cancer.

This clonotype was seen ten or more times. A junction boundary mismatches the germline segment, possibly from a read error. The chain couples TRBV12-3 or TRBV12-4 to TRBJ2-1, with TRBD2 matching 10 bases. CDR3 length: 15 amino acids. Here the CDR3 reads CASSLAGVTYNEQFF. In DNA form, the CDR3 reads TGTGCCAGCAGTCTAGCGGGAGTTACCTACAATGAGCAGTTCTTC.

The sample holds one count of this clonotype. CDR3 sequence: CSASKAGANAGELFF. The CDR3, as DNA: TGCAGTGCTAGTAAGGCCGGGGCTAACGCCGGGGAGCTGTTTTTT. V usage is TRBV20-1 and J usage is TRBJ2-2; D is perhaps TRBD1 or TRBD2 (5 bases each). Germline V gene data show CDR1 as DFQATT and CDR2 as SNEGSKA (reference sequence). Trimming shortened V by 3 bases and J by 6 bases, and 17 bases separated the two germline ends. CDR3 length equals 15 residues.

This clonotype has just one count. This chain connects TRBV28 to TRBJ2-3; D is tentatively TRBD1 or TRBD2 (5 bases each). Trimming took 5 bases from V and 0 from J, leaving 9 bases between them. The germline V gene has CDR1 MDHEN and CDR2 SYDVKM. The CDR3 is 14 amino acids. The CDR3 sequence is CASSPRDSTDTQYF. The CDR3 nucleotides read TGTGCCAGCAGTCCAAGGGACAGCACAGATACGCAGTATTTT.

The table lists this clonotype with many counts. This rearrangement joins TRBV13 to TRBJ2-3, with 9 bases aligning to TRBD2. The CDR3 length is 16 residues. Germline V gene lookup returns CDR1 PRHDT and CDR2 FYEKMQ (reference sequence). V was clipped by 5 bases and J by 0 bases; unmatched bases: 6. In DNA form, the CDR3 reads TGTGCCAGCAGCCGCGGACTAGCGTCTAGCACAGATACGCAGTATTTT. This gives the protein CASSRGLASSTDTQYF.

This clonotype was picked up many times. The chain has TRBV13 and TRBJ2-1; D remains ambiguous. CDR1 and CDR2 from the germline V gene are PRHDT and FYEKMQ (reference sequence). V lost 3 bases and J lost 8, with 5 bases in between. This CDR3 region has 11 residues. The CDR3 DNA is TGTGCCAGCAGCTTTACCTATGAGCAGTTCTTC. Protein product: CASSFTYEQFF. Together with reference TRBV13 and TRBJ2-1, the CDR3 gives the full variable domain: AAGVIQSPRHLIKEKRETATLKCYPIPRHDTVYWYQQGPGQDPQFLISFYEKMQSDKGSIPDRFSAQQFSDYHSELNMSSLELGDSALYFCASSFTYEQFFGPGTRLTVL.

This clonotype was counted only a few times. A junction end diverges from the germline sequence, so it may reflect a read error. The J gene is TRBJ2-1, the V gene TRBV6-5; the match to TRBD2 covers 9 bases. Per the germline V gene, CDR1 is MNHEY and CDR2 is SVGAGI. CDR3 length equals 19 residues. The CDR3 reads CASSYSGTSLQVAYNEQFF. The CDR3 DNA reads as TGTGCCAGTAGTTACTCCGGGACTAGCCTCCAAGTTGCCTACAATGAGCAGTTCTTC.

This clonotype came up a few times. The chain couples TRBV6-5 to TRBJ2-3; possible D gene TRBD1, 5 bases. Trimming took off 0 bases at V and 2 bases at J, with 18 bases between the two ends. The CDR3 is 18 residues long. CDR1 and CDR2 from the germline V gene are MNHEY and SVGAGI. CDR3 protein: CASSYSNEGAVLTDTQYF. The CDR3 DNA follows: TGTGCCAGCAGTTACTCGAACGAAGGGGCGGTACTCACAGATACGCAGTATTTT.